The entry that follows covers one TCR beta chain sequence. This sample is drawn from a study of blood T cell repertoires in COVID-19. About the study: Acute and convalescent COVID-19 samples came from the United States, Italy and Spain. The analysed material was cDNA or gDNA that came from T cells, B-cell-depleted T cells, or PBMCs.

CDR3 length: 14 residues. The V end was cut by 1 base, the J end by 1 base, with 8 bases between. CDR1 and CDR2 from the germline V gene are SGHNT and YYREEE (reference sequence). Per the original data handling: Estimates of nucleated cell counts were drawn from the amplification of reference gene primers. This table comes from immunoSEQ multiplex PCR, and its TCRdb copy is limited to in-frame clones, with some not included. That table is the source of V, J and clone size, and D and trimming were worked out from the DNA. This sample carries tens of thousands of clones, 55% to 80% of them seen once, and the ten largest clones take about 26%.

The receptor was derived from a woman aged 60-75 years in a cohort sampled during active or convalescent COVID-19. The sequenced sample consisted of peripheral blood. The chain employs TRBV5-4 and TRBJ2-5; a weak D match, TRBD2 (5 bases). The CDR3 sequence is CASSLPGFQETQYF. CDR3 DNA sequence: TGTGCCAGCAGCTTGCCGGGGTTCCAAGAGACCCAGTACTTC.